The rows below give T cell receptor beta chains drawn from one sample of a study of OX40 agonist ivuxolimab in advanced cancers. Some clones are missing from TCRdb's copy, which holds only in-frame ones; the method was immunoSEQ multiplex PCR. The data show tens of thousands of clones, 65% to 85% seen once. This sample comprised CD4+ or CD8+ T cells sorted from blood, obtained in a trial of the OX40 agonist ivuxolimab. These receptors originate from an adult with an advanced solid tumor such as melanoma, head and neck, liver or kidney cancer. Both conserved end residues are part of each CDR3. D genes are given only for firm matches. Size is stated for part of the rows, as once, few or many counts, or as a class when the clone is expanded.

length	V	size	D	J	CDR3	DNA
13	TRBV7-2	-	-	TRBJ2-7	CASSFGVVREQYF	TGTGCCAGCAGCTTCGGGGTAGTACGCGAGCAGTACTTC
15	TRBV7-2	-	TRBD2	TRBJ2-1	CASTAGGTRAFEQFF	TGTGCCAGCACCGCGGGTGGGACTAGGGCTTTTGAGCAGTTCTTC
12	TRBV10-3	-	-	TRBJ1-1	CAISDSNTEAFF	TGTGCCATCAGCGACAGCAACACTGAAGCTTTCTTT
15	TRBV7-8	once	TRBD2	TRBJ2-1	CASSQTSGGNNEQFF	TGTGCCAGCAGCCAAACTAGCGGGGGGAACAATGAGCAGTTCTTC
18	TRBV11-2	-	TRBD1	TRBJ2-5	CASSFPTIRTGHQETQYF	TGTGCCAGCAGCTTCCCAACTATAAGGACAGGCCACCAAGAGACCCAGTACTTC
15	TRBV11-2	-	TRBD1	TRBJ2-3	CASSFGTGNPDTQYF	TGTGCCAGCAGCTTTGGGACAGGGAATCCAGATACGCAGTATTTT
15	TRBV19	-	-	TRBJ2-1	CASDLGQNSYNEQFF	TGTGCCAGTGATTTGGGACAAAACTCCTACAATGAGCAGTTCTTC
15	TRBV7-9	-	-	TRBJ1-4	CASNSYQGTNEKLFF	TGTGCCAGCAACTCCTACCAGGGGACTAATGAAAAACTGTTTTTT
14	TRBV29-1	-	TRBD2	TRBJ2-7	CSVVGGRAGYEQYF	TGCAGCGTTGTTGGCGGGAGGGCCGGCTACGAGCAGTACTTC
15	TRBV19	-	-	TRBJ1-5	CASTTGIGSNQPQHF	TGTGCCAGTACTACAGGGATCGGAAGCAATCAGCCCCAGCATTTT
13	TRBV7-2	-	-	TRBJ1-5	CASSFTGNQPQHF	TGTGCCAGCAGCTTTACCGGAAATCAGCCCCAGCATTTT
12	TRBV19	-	-	TRBJ2-5	CASSMGLETQYF	TGTGCCAGTAGTATGGGATTGGAGACCCAGTACTTC
14	TRBV27	-	TRBD1	TRBJ1-5	CASRLGQHNQPQHF	TGTGCCAGCAGATTGGGACAGCACAATCAGCCCCAGCATTTT
16	TRBV18	-	-	TRBJ2-7	CASSPPTRGRVNEQYF	TGTGCCAGCTCACCACCTACAAGGGGTCGGGTAAACGAGCAGTACTTC
15	TRBV9	-	-	TRBJ2-2	CASSQAGGVAGELFF	TGTGCCAGCAGCCAGGCCGGGGGAGTCGCCGGGGAGCTGTTTTTT
15	TRBV11-2	once	-	TRBJ2-3	CASSLLRGSTDTQYF	TGTGCCAGCAGCTTATTAAGAGGGAGCACAGATACGCAGTATTTT
12	TRBV7-9	few	-	TRBJ2-1	CASSLVWGEQFF	TGTGCCAGCAGCTTAGTTTGGGGTGAGCAGTTCTTC
15	TRBV2	-	-	TRBJ2-1	CASSEELGLNNEQFF	TGTGCCAGCAGTGAAGAATTAGGGCTTAACAATGAGCAGTTCTTC
16	TRBV7-6	-	TRBD1	TRBJ1-1	CASSTTGQGVNTEAFF	TGTGCCAGCAGCACAACTGGACAGGGGGTAAACACTGAAGCTTTCTTT
15	TRBV30	few	TRBD2	TRBJ2-1	CAWRQGTSGRYEQFF	TGTGCCTGGAGGCAGGGAACTAGCGGGAGATATGAGCAGTTCTTC
13	TRBV7-6	-	-	TRBJ1-1	CASSSHGAMVAFF	TGTGCCAGCAGCTCACACGGGGCTATGGTCGCTTTCTTT
15	TRBV27	-	TRBD2	TRBJ2-7	CASSTRTSGRNEQYF	TGTGCCAGCAGTACAAGGACTAGCGGGAGAAACGAGCAGTACTTC
15	TRBV5-4	-	-	TRBJ1-4	CASSGRSGATEKLFF	TGTGCCAGCAGCGGACGGTCGGGGGCGACCGAAAAACTGTTTTTT
14	TRBV7-3	few	-	TRBJ2-5	CASSLTASGETQYF	TGTGCCAGCAGCTTAACCGCTAGTGGGGAGACCCAGTACTTC
13	TRBV7-2	few	-	TRBJ1-5	CASSLEGYQPQHF	TGTGCCAGCAGCTTAGAGGGGTATCAGCCCCAGCATTTT
11	TRBV6-5	-	-	TRBJ2-7	CASSLNYEQYF	TGTGCCAGCAGTTTAAACTACGAGCAGTACTTC
15	TRBV9	-	TRBD2	TRBJ2-7	CASSVAAGGVFEQYF	TGTGCCAGCAGCGTAGCAGCGGGGGGGGTCTTCGAGCAGTACTTC
14	TRBV7-3	-	-	TRBJ1-2	CASSFKGINYGYTF	TGTGCCAGCAGCTTCAAGGGGATCAACTATGGCTACACCTTC
15	TRBV12-5	-	TRBD1	TRBJ1-1	CASGPRTGVNTEAFF	TGTGCTAGTGGTCCAAGGACAGGTGTGAACACTGAAGCTTTCTTT
16	TRBV10-3	-	-	TRBJ2-1	CAISEGQGRSYNEQFF	TGTGCCATCAGTGAAGGCCAAGGGAGGTCCTACAATGAGCAGTTCTTC